Below are 28 T cell receptor beta chains sequenced from a single sample in a study of T cell repertoires in cytomegalovirus infection. MiXCR, applied by TCRdb to the reads, yields one record per CDR3 protein. Here the sample spans 250,000 to 300,000 distinct CDR3 sequences, about 17% being singletons. The material sequenced was CD8+ T cells from PBMCs. All receptors derive from a human donor in good health (CMV status not recorded). Some clones in this sample may be carry-over from other donors' samples.

The chain links TRBV2 to TRBJ2-2; 7 nucleotides agree with TRBD1. Losses at the gene ends were 0 bases for V and 0 bases for J; bases not matched to a gene: 19. Germline V gene sequence: CDR1 SNHLY, CDR2 FYNNEI. This CDR3 comprises 22 residues. The CDR3 DNA is TGTGCCAGCAGTGAAGCGGGGTCAAGGGACAGCCAAAAAACCGCGAACACCGGGGAGCTGTTTTTT. It is translated as CASSEAGSRDSQKTANTGELFF.

The genes are TRBV19 and TRBJ2-7; the D is unclear. CDR1 LNHDA and CDR2 SQIVND come from the germline V gene (reference sequence). The V end was cut by 6 bases, the J end by 6 bases, with 15 bases between. The CDR3 has 13 residues. CDR3 loop: CASSLRAPGEQYF. In DNA form, the CDR3 reads TGTGCCAGTAGCCTCCGGGCGCCCGGCGAGCAGTACTTC.

The table lists this clonotype with a few counts. V is TRBV29-1 and J is TRBJ2-2; possible D gene TRBD1, 5 bases. With 3 bases removed from V and 1 base from J, the gap between germline ends came to 6 bases. There are 13 residues in the CDR3. CDR1 SQVTM and CDR2 ANQGSEA come from the germline V gene. CDR3 DNA: TGCAGCGTTGACAGGGAGAACACCGGGGAGCTGTTTTTT. It encodes CSVDRENTGELFF.

The V call is TRBV6-1, the J call TRBJ1-1; TRBD1 aligns across 7 bases. The germline V gene has CDR1 MNHNS and CDR2 SASEGT. The J segment lost 1 base and the V segment lost 10 bases, leaving 9 bases of the junction unmatched. The CDR3 is made up of 14 amino acids. CDR3 region: CATDYRGGNTEAFF. The CDR3 DNA is TGTGCCACCGACTACAGGGGCGGGAACACTGAAGCTTTCTTT.

The rearrangement uses TRBV12-3 or TRBV12-4 and TRBJ2-7, with a possible D match to TRBD1 (6 bases). V was shortened by 7 bases and J by 4 bases, with 14 bases between the two germline ends. The CDR3 loop spans 13 amino acids. CDR3 loop: CASTPGVGYEQYF. The CDR3 nucleotides are TGTGCCAGCACCCCAGGGGTTGGGTACGAGCAGTACTTC.

The chain employs TRBV28 and TRBJ1-4; D is ambiguous. This CDR3 spans 17 amino acids. Germline lookup yields CDR1 MDHEN and CDR2 SYDVKM. V lost 6 bases to trimming and J lost 0 bases, with 17 bases between them. CDR3 nucleotide sequence: TGTGCCAGCAGCCAAAGTTTGGGGAGAGCAACTAATGAAAAACTGTTTTTT. Translated, it gives CASSQSLGRATNEKLFF.

This clonotype occurred a few times. The rearrangement joins TRBV9 to TRBJ1-5; 9 bases line up with TRBD1. Per germline, CDR1 SGDLS and CDR2 YYNGEE. V was pared by 3 bases and J by 6 bases, with 4 bases of the junction left unmatched. The CDR3 runs to 14 residues. The chain's CDR3 is CASSGGTGLQPQHF. CDR3 bases: TGTGCCAGCAGCGGGGGGACAGGGCTTCAGCCCCAGCATTTT.

This clonotype came up many times. The DNA for the CDR3 is TGTGCCAGCAGCGACGGACAGGGAACTGAAGCTTTCTTT. It codes for CASSDGQGTEAFF. This chain links TRBV7-3 with TRBJ1-1, with 8 bases that match TRBD1. Germline V lookup: CDR1 SGHTA, CDR2 FQGTGA. V lost 5 bases to trimming and J lost 5 bases; unmatched junction nucleotides: 4. The CDR3 has 13 amino acids.

Ten or more counts support this clonotype. The CDR3 DNA follows: TGTGCCAGCAGTCCCCCTGGGGGCTACGAGCAGTACTTC. Translated: CASSPPGGYEQYF. The V gene is TRBV7-9, the J gene TRBJ2-7; possibly TRBD1 or TRBD2 for D (5 bases each). This CDR3 has 13 residues. With 6 bases removed from V and 3 bases from J, the gap between germline ends came to 12 bases. Germline V gives CDR1 SEHNR, CDR2 FQNEAQ (reference sequence).

The chain links TRBV5-1 to TRBJ2-7, with a tentative D call TRBD1 (5 bases). Germline V gene data show CDR1 as SGHRS and CDR2 as YFSETQ. CDR3 length equals 13 residues. V lost 4 bases, J lost 5 bases, and 13 bases lay in between. This CDR3 reads CASSPTPGNEQYF. CDR3 in DNA: TGCGCCAGCAGCCCTACCCCAGGGAACGAGCAGTACTTC.

This chain uses TRBV7-9 with TRBJ1-4; a weak D match, TRBD1 (6 bases). This CDR3 is 15 amino acids long. Germline lookup yields CDR1 SEHNR and CDR2 FQNEAQ (reference sequence). V shed 2 bases and J shed 3 bases, with 10 bases lying between them. The CDR3 nucleotides read TGTGCCAGCAGCTTATCAGGGGTTGCTAATGAAAAACTGTTTTTT. It is translated as CASSLSGVANEKLFF. Full variable domain (rest looked up from reference TRBV7-9 and TRBJ1-4): DTGVSQNPRHKITKRGQNVTFRCDPISEHNRLYWYRQTLGQGPEFLTYFQNEAQLEKSRLLSDRFSAERPKGSFSTLEIQRTEQGDSAMYLCASSLSGVANEKLFFGSGTQLSVL.

This clonotype was seen ten or more times. The rearrangement links TRBV6-2 or TRBV6-3 to TRBJ2-2, with TRBD2 matching 9 bases. V shed 6 bases and J 4 bases; nucleotides not matched to a gene: 12. The CDR3 is made up of 17 amino acids. Germline CDR1 MNHEY, CDR2 SVGEGT. The CDR3 loop is CASSRSGTSSLTGELFF. The CDR3 DNA sequence: TGTGCCAGCAGCCGATCCGGGACTAGCAGTCTCACCGGGGAGCTGTTTTTT.

This clonotype came up a few times. The chain couples TRBV29-1 to TRBJ2-7; D might be TRBD1 (5 bases). This CDR3 contains 13 residues. Trimming pared 3 bases from V and 3 bases from J, leaving 12 bases between. Germline V gene data show CDR1 as SQVTM and CDR2 as ANQGSEA. CDR3 loop: CSVEGTGLYEQYF. For the CDR3, the DNA is TGCAGCGTTGAGGGAACAGGCCTCTACGAGCAGTACTTC.

The J gene is TRBJ2-1, the V gene TRBV2; TRBD2 matches at 15 bases. The length of the CDR3 is 16 residues. CDR1 and CDR2 from the germline V gene are SNHLY and FYNNEI. The trim removed 7 bases at V and 5 bases at J, leaving 6 bases unmatched. CDR3 region: CASIGLAGGLNNEQFF. CDR3 DNA sequence: TGTGCCAGCATCGGACTAGCGGGGGGGCTAAACAATGAGCAGTTCTTC.

The J gene is TRBJ2-7, the V gene TRBV23-1; either TRBD1 or TRBD2 may supply D (5 bases each). TRBV23-1 is treated as an ORF (open reading frame) with a function not yet certain. This CDR3 contains 14 residues. V lost 7 bases and J 3 bases, leaving 16 bases between the germline ends. CDR3 in DNA: TGCGCCAGCATGCCGGGACGCAATTTCTACGAGCAGTACTTC. Residues: CASMPGRNFYEQYF.

CDR3 sequence (DNA): TGTGCCAGCAGTTTAGGGGGGAAAGACTACGAGCAGTACTTC. Its protein is CASSLGGKDYEQYF. The chain uses TRBV27 and TRBJ2-7, with D maybe TRBD2 (6 bases). V dropped 2 bases and J dropped 3 bases, with 11 bases sitting between them. The germline V gene has CDR1 MNHEY and CDR2 SMNVEV (reference sequence). This CDR3 region has 14 residues.

J is TRBJ1-2 and V is TRBV7-9; 7 nucleotides match TRBD1. The CDR3 is 16 amino acids. CDR1 is SEHNR, CDR2 FQNEAQ, per germline (reference sequence). Losses at the gene ends were 4 bases for V and 8 bases for J; bases not matched to a gene: 16. The CDR3 DNA reads as TGTGCCAGCAGCTCTAAGTTCCGGGACAGTCTTACGGGCTACACCTTC. This codes for CASSSKFRDSLTGYTF.

This chain connects TRBV2 to TRBJ2-3, with 9 bases aligning to TRBD2. V lost 2 bases, J lost 2 bases, and 8 bases stayed unmatched. The CDR3 covers 17 residues. CDR1 and CDR2 from the germline V gene are SNHLY and FYNNEI. The CDR3 bases are TGTGCCAGCAGTGAAATGGGGACTAGCAGACTCACAGATACGCAGTATTTT. Encoded protein: CASSEMGTSRLTDTQYF.

This clonotype showed up many times. The chain recombines TRBV28 with TRBJ1-5; D is uncertain. This CDR3 has 13 residues. The germline CDR1 and CDR2 sequences are MDHEN and SYDVKM. Trimming shortened V by 6 bases and J by 0 bases, and 6 bases separated the two germline ends. The CDR3, as DNA: TGTGCCAGCAGCCAGTATAGCAATCAGCCCCAGCATTTT. Its protein is CASSQYSNQPQHF.

This clonotype was picked up many times. The chain joins TRBV7-9 to TRBJ2-5, with D hard to call. Germline V gene lookup returns CDR1 SEHNR and CDR2 FQNEAQ (reference sequence). This CDR3 has 14 amino acids. V shed 7 bases and J shed 5 bases, with 17 bases lying between them. The DNA for the CDR3 is TGTGCCAGCAACGGAGAGGCGGTTCGGGAGACCCAGTACTTC. The encoded protein is CASNGEAVRETQYF. The whole variable domain, filled in from reference TRBV7-9 and TRBJ2-5, reads DTGVSQNPRHKITKRGQNVTFRCDPISEHNRLYWYRQTLGQGPEFLTYFQNEAQLEKSRLLSDRFSAERPKGSFSTLEIQRTEQGDSAMYLCASNGEAVRETQYFGPGTRLLVL.

This clonotype was counted between two and nine times. V is TRBV27 and J is TRBJ1-1; D uncertain. CDR1 and CDR2 (germline): MNHEY, SMNVEV (reference sequence). This CDR3 is built from 11 residues. V was clipped by 6 bases and J by 8 bases, with 10 bases between them. The CDR3 sequence: CASRHAQEAFF. The CDR3 DNA follows: TGTGCCAGCAGGCACGCCCAGGAAGCTTTCTTT.

This clonotype came up many times. The gene calls are TRBV19 and TRBJ1-1; D unresolved. The V gene's germline CDR1 is LNHDA and CDR2 SQIVND (reference sequence). The germline V and J ends were trimmed by 3 bases and 2 bases, with 13 bases remaining between them. This CDR3 is built from 15 residues. CDR3 region: CASSIPRAINTEAFF. DNA of the CDR3: TGTGCCAGTAGTATCCCGCGAGCAATCAACACTGAAGCTTTCTTT.

This clonotype was counted ten times or more. The gene calls are TRBV7-2 and TRBJ2-7, with 10 bases matching TRBD1. The CDR3 extends over 14 amino acids. Per the germline V gene, CDR1 is SGHTA and CDR2 is FQGNSA. Trimming removed 4 bases from V and 3 bases from J; junction bases left unmatched: 3. The CDR3 nucleotides are TGTGCCAGCAGCTCCTGGGACAGGGGCTACGAGCAGTACTTC. Protein: CASSSWDRGYEQYF.

This clonotype showed up just a few times. This rearrangement joins TRBV27 to TRBJ1-4, with 10 bases matching TRBD1. From germline, CDR1 is MNHEY and CDR2 SMNVEV (reference sequence). This CDR3 has 15 amino acids. J lost 5 bases, V lost 5 bases, and 5 bases had no gene match. DNA of the CDR3: TGTGCCAGCAGTGTACGGGACAGGGGAAATGAAAAACTGTTTTTT. Its protein product is CASSVRDRGNEKLFF.

This clonotype has ten or more counts. The chain has TRBV27 and TRBJ1-1, with a tentative D call TRBD1 (5 bases). From germline, CDR1 is MNHEY and CDR2 SMNVEV (reference sequence). This CDR3 region has 14 residues. Trimming took 5 bases from V and 5 from J, leaving 15 bases between them. The CDR3 DNA sequence: TGTGCCAGCAGTGAGGGGTCACTAGGTACTGAAGCTTTCTTT. This codes for CASSEGSLGTEAFF.

The rearrangement joins TRBV3-1 to TRBJ2-1, with D maybe TRBD1 (6 bases). Trimming took 1 base from V and 3 from J, leaving 16 bases between them. The CDR3 has 17 residues. CDR1 and CDR2 (germline): LGHDT, YNNKEL (reference sequence). In DNA form, the CDR3 reads TGTGCCAGCAGCCAAGGAAAGGACAGATTCGACTACAATGAGCAGTTCTTC. Protein: CASSQGKDRFDYNEQFF.

This clonotype was seen a handful of times. The chain joins TRBV6-2 or TRBV6-3 to TRBJ1-6, with 7 bases matching TRBD1. The germline V gene encodes CDR1 MNHEY and CDR2 SVGEGT. Trimming cost V 4 bases and J 11 bases; bases outside gene matches: 17. The CDR3 has 17 amino acids. The CDR3: CASSLGQSLPKGTPLHF. The CDR3 nucleotides are TGTGCCAGCAGTTTGGGACAGTCCCTTCCGAAGGGGACACCCCTCCACTTT.

This clonotype has just a few counts. V and J are TRBV4-2 and TRBJ1-5; D uncertain. The CDR3 contains 16 residues. Deletions cut 0 bases from V and 0 bases from J, with 9 bases between. CDR1 is LGHNA, CDR2 YNFKEQ, per germline. Written as DNA, the CDR3 is TGTGCCAGCAGCCAAGAAGCCCAGGCTAGCAATCAGCCCCAGCATTTT. Translation: CASSQEAQASNQPQHF.